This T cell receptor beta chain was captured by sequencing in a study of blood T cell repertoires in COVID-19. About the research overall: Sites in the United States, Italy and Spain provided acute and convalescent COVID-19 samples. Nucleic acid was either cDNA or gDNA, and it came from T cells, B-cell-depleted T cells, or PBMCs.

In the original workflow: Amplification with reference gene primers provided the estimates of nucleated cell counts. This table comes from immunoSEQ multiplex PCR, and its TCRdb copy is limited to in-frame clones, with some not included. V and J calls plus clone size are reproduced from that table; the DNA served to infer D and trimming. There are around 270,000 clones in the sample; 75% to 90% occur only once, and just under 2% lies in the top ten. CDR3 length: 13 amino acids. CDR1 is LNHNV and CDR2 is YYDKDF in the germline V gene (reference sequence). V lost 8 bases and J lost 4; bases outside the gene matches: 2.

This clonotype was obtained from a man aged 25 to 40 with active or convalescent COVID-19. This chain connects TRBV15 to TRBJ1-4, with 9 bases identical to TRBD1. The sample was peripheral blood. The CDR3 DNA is TGTGCCACCGGGACAGGGATTAATGAAAAACTGTTTTTT. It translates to CATGTGINEKLFF. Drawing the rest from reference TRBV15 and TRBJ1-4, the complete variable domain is DAMVIQNPRYQVTQFGKPVTLSCSQTLNHNVMYWYQQKSSQAPKLLFHYYDKDFNNEADTPDNFQSRRPNTSFCFLDIRSPGLGDTAMYLCATGTGINEKLFFGSGTQLSVL.